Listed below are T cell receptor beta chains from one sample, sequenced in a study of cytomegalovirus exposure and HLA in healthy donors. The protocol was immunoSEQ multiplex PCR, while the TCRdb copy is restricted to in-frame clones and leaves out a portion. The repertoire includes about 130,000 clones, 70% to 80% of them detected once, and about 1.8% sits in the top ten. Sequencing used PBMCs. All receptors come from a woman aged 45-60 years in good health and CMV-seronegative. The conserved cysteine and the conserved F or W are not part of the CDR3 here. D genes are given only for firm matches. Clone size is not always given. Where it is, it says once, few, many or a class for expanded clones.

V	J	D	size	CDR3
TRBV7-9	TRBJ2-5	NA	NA	ASTSGGPQETQY
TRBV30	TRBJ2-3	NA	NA	AWRGRPSYTDTQY
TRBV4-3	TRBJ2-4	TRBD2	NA	ASSQDPSGIAKNIQY
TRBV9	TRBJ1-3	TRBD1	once	ASSGGTAGNTIY
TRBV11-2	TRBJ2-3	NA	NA	ASSLGTLTSTDTQY
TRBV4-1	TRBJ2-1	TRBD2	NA	ASSQGTSGAWGSYNEQF
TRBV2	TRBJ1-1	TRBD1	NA	ASRPTGIGTEAF
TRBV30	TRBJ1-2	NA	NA	AWRSGEVQGYT
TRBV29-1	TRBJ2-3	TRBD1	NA	SLMHRGSSTDTQY
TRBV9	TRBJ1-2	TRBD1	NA	ASSVVGQAYGYT
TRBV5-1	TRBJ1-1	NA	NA	ASWGGGIEAF
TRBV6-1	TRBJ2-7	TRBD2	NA	ASSERLAGYEQY
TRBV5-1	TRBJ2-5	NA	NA	ASSLYPGSETQY
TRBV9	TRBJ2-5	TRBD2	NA	ASSVALAGGNQETQY
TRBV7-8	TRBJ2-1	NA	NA	ASSVSRGTEQF
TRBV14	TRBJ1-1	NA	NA	ASSQRLTARTEAF
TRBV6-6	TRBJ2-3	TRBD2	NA	ASTFRGSGTDTQY
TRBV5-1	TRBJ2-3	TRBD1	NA	ASKETGGADTQY
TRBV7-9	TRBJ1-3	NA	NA	ASSLGAGNTIY
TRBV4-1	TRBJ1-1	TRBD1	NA	ASSQVPGTGNTEAF
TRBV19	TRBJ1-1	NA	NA	ASSGAVQTEAF
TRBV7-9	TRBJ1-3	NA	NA	ASSSTVDSGNTIY
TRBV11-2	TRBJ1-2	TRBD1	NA	ASSWGQGGGYT
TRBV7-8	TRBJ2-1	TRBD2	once	ASSPETSGTQF
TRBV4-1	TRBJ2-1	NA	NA	ASSRGGDEQF
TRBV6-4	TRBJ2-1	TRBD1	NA	ASSDRRRTGKNEQF
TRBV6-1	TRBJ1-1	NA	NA	ASSDRGLGMNTEAF
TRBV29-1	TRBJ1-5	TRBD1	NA	SVGQGLQPQH
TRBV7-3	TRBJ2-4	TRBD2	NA	ASSPTSGRSIQY
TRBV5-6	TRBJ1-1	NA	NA	ASSLTVNTEAF
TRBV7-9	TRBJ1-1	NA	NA	ASSLPWGQDFEAF
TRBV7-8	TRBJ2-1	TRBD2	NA	ASSSQTSGRVGSYNEQF
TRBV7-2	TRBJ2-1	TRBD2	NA	ASSLTGGRSNEQF
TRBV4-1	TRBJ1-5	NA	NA	ASSKPGGDQPQH
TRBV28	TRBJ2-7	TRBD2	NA	ASSATGGPVHEQY
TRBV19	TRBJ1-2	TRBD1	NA	ASSTRGQGTRTYGYT
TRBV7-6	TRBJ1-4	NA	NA	ASSRQTYRVLNEKLF
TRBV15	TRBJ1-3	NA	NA	ATSTVGGFRFPANTIY
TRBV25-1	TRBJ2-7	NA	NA	ASSGSVSYEQY
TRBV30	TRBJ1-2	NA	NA	AWRPLLVNYGYP
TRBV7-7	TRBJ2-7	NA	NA	ASSLRDTYEQY
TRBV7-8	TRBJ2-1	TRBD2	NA	ASSLGTSGRAYNEQF
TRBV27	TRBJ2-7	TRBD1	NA	ASSLKGASSYEQY
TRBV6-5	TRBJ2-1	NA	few	ASSYGGEYNEQF
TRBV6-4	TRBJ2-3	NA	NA	ASSDGGSTDTQY
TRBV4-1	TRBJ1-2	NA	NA	ASSQEHPLGQPNYGYT
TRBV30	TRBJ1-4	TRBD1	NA	AWGRGRAEKLF
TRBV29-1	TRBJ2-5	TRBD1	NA	SVATGGPGLLETQY
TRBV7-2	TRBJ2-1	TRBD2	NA	VTRLSGASHEQF
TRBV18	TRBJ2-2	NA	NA	ASPIDRTSTGELF
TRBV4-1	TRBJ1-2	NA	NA	ASSQLDMGWVGLDGYP
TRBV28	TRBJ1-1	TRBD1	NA	ASSPTGDTEAF
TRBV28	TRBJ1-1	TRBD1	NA	ASRPHRGSNTEAF
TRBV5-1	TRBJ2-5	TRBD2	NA	ASSLQAGEGETQY
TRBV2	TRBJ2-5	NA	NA	ASSERALSILETQY